The 18 T cell receptor beta chains listed next were all sequenced from one sample in a study of blood T cell repertoires in COVID-19. Assay used: immunoSEQ multiplex PCR; TCRdb lists only in-frame clones, some missing. This sample yields over 150,000 clones, of which more than 70% are seen a single time; 5.5% to 7% belongs to the top ten. Sequencing input: peripheral blood. These receptors were obtained from a man aged 50 to 60 with active or convalescent COVID-19.

V is TRBV5-8 and J is TRBJ2-5; 7 bases agree with TRBD2. CDR1 is SGHTS and CDR2 is YDEGEE in the germline V gene. Trimming took 0 bases from V and 1 from J; bases not matched to a gene: 6. The CDR3 is made up of 16 amino acids. CDR3 residues: CASSLERGGVQETQYF. CDR3 bases: TGTGCCAGCAGCTTGGAGCGGGGAGGAGTCCAAGAGACCCAGTACTTC.

This clone was recorded once. V usage is TRBV6-2 or TRBV6-3 and J usage is TRBJ2-5; 9 bases map to TRBD2. The CDR3 is 17 residues long. The ends lost 2 bases at V and 4 bases at J; junction bases unmatched: 11. Germline lookup yields CDR1 MNHEY and CDR2 SVGEGT. The chain's CDR3 is CASSYPPPGTSRETQYF. As DNA, the CDR3 is TGTGCCAGCAGTTACCCCCCGCCTGGGACTAGCAGAGAGACCCAGTACTTC.

The chain has TRBV14 and TRBJ1-2; D is ambiguous. CDR3 length: 14 residues. CDR1 SGHDN and CDR2 FVKESK come from the germline V gene. The ends were cut back, 0 bases at V and 5 bases at J, with 10 bases in the middle. In DNA, the CDR3 is TGTGCCAGCAGCCAAGATCTCTACGGTTATGGCTACACCTTC. Translating gives CASSQDLYGYGYTF.

The chain combines TRBV3-1 (or the pseudogene TRBV3-2) with TRBJ2-3; D is undetermined. V was shortened by 1 base and J by 8 bases, with 7 bases between the two germline ends. The germline V gene has CDR1 LGHDT and CDR2 YNNKEL (reference sequence). The CDR3 contains 12 residues. As DNA, the CDR3 is TGTGCCAGCAGCCAAGCGTCAGGTACGCAGTATTTT. It codes for CASSQASGTQYF.

The chain has TRBV5-1 and TRBJ2-7; 7 bases match TRBD2. The CDR3 has 14 residues. Germline values: CDR1 SGHRS, CDR2 YFSETQ. Germline trimming cut 1 base from V and 6 bases from J; bases unmatched to any gene: 7. This chain's CDR3 is CASSLWGGRVEQYF. The CDR3 DNA sequence: TGCGCCAGCAGCTTGTGGGGCGGGAGAGTCGAGCAGTACTTC.

This sequence joins TRBV19 and TRBJ2-2; TRBD2 matches 8 bases. J gave up 3 bases and V 10 bases, and 13 bases lay outside the gene matches. The CDR3 totals 16 residues. Germline V gene data show CDR1 as LNHDA and CDR2 as SQIVND (reference sequence). CDR3 in DNA: TGTGCCACGAACCCATCGGGGGGGCCTTACACCGGGGAGCTGTTTTTT. The encoded protein is CATNPSGGPYTGELFF.

The V and J genes are TRBV3-1 (or the pseudogene TRBV3-2) and TRBJ2-1; weak D call: TRBD2 (7 bases). Germline loops: CDR1 LGHDT, CDR2 YNNKEL (reference sequence). Trimming took off 3 bases at V and 5 bases at J, with 11 bases between the two ends. This CDR3 contains 14 residues. CDR3 sequence reads: CASSQRGGDNEQFF. CDR3 sequence (DNA): TGTGCCAGCAGCCAGAGGGGGGGGGACAATGAGCAGTTCTTC.

The sample holds one count of this clone. V usage is TRBV18 and J usage is TRBJ2-3; 10 bases line up with TRBD2. V shed 3 bases, J shed 6 bases, and the junction held 15 bases outside the gene matches. CDR1 KGHSH and CDR2 LQKENI come from the germline V gene. This CDR3 is built from 18 residues. The CDR3 spells CASSPLSPAGGPLDTQYF. In DNA form, the CDR3 reads TGTGCCAGCTCACCGCTCTCTCCAGCGGGAGGGCCTTTGGATACGCAGTATTTT.

This clone was seen only once. The chain employs TRBV10-3 and TRBJ1-2; 8 bases are shared with TRBD1. Germline trimming cut 6 bases from V and 3 bases from J; bases unmatched to any gene: 3. In germline, CDR1 is ENHRY, CDR2 SYGVKD. CDR3 length: 13 residues. The CDR3 loop reads CAIRDRDHYGYTF. The CDR3, as DNA: TGTGCCATCAGGGACAGGGACCACTATGGCTACACCTTC.

The genes are TRBV19 and TRBJ2-5, with no clear D. The ends were cut back, 3 bases at V and 4 bases at J, with 9 bases in the middle. Germline values: CDR1 LNHDA, CDR2 SQIVND (reference sequence). The CDR3 runs 13 residues. The CDR3 sequence: CASSIMTGETQYF. The DNA for the CDR3 is TGTGCCAGTAGTATTATGACGGGAGAGACCCAGTACTTC.

This CDR3 is CASSPRGGRGYEQYF. For the CDR3, the DNA is TGTGCCAGTAGCCCCCGGGGGGGGCGGGGATACGAGCAGTACTTC. The V gene is TRBV19, the J gene TRBJ2-7; TRBD2 aligns across 8 bases. V was pared by 6 bases and J by 4 bases, with 11 bases of the junction left unmatched. There are 15 residues in the CDR3. The germline gives CDR1 LNHDA, CDR2 SQIVND (reference sequence).

The rearrangement uses TRBV7-2 and TRBJ1-2; 7 nucleotides line up with TRBD1. V was pared by 3 bases and J by 4 bases, with 8 bases of the junction left unmatched. CDR1 is SGHTA, CDR2 FQGNSA, per germline. CDR3 length equals 15 residues. CDR3 sequence reads: CASSFADREAYGYTF. The CDR3 region has the DNA TGTGCCAGCAGCTTCGCCGACAGGGAGGCCTATGGCTACACCTTC. Full variable domain (missing parts from reference TRBV7-2 and TRBJ1-2): GAGVSQSPSNKVTEKGKDVELRCDPISGHTALYWYRQSLGQGLEFLIYFQGNSAPDKSGLPSDRFSAERTGGSVSTLTIQRTQQEDSAVYLCASSFADREAYGYTFGSGTRLTVV.

This chain joins TRBV6-5 and TRBJ1-3; D not resolved. The germline V gene encodes CDR1 MNHEY and CDR2 SVGAGI. The CDR3 totals 14 residues. V was pared by 6 bases and J by 1 base, with 10 bases between. CDR3 sequence: CASSRINSGNTIYF. The CDR3 region has the DNA TGTGCCAGCAGCAGGATTAATTCTGGAAACACCATATATTTT.

V and J are TRBV6-2 or TRBV6-3 and TRBJ1-2; 10 bases are shared with TRBD1. Trimming at V came to 6 bases and at J to 8 bases, leaving 12 bases not matched to a gene. Germline CDR1 and CDR2: MNHEY and SVGEGT. This CDR3 is built from 15 residues. This CDR3 reads CASSQSDRGRGGYTF. CDR3 DNA: TGTGCCAGCAGCCAATCCGACAGGGGGCGAGGAGGCTACACCTTC.

The chain employs TRBV6-5 and TRBJ2-5; D possibly corresponds to TRBD2 (6 bases). CDR3 length equals 14 residues. Germline lookup yields CDR1 MNHEY and CDR2 SVGAGI. V was shortened by 6 bases and J by 4 bases, with 15 bases between the two germline ends. The CDR3 region is CASRMRGGGETQYF. The CDR3 DNA follows: TGTGCCAGCAGGATGCGGGGTGGGGGAGAGACCCAGTACTTC.

This clone was recorded a few times. This sequence joins TRBV19 and TRBJ1-4; TRBD1 matches 7 bases. Germline V lookup: CDR1 LNHDA, CDR2 SQIVND (reference sequence). J was trimmed by 5 bases and V by 3 bases; bases with no gene match: 3. This CDR3 is 14 amino acids long. The CDR3 protein is CASSIGTANEKLFF. CDR3 nucleotides: TGTGCCAGTAGTATCGGGACAGCAAATGAAAAACTGTTTTTT.

This clone appeared a single time. The chain couples TRBV20-1 to TRBJ1-2; D remains ambiguous. Germline values: CDR1 DFQATT, CDR2 SNEGSKA (reference sequence). CDR3 length equals 11 residues. Trimming cost V 4 bases and J 0 bases, with 3 bases left between them. CDR3 in amino acids: CSATANYGYTF. The CDR3, as DNA: TGCAGTGCTACAGCTAACTATGGCTACACCTTC.

V usage is TRBV4-1 and J usage is TRBJ2-7; 10 positions match TRBD2. V trimming: 4 bases; J trimming: 4 bases; junction bases outside the gene matches: 10. Looked up from germline, CDR1 is MGHRA and CDR2 is YSYEKL. The CDR3 runs to 16 residues. CDR3 DNA: TGCGCCAGCAGCCCCGGGACTAGCGCCCCCTCTTACGAGCAGTACTTC. It translates to CASSPGTSAPSYEQYF.